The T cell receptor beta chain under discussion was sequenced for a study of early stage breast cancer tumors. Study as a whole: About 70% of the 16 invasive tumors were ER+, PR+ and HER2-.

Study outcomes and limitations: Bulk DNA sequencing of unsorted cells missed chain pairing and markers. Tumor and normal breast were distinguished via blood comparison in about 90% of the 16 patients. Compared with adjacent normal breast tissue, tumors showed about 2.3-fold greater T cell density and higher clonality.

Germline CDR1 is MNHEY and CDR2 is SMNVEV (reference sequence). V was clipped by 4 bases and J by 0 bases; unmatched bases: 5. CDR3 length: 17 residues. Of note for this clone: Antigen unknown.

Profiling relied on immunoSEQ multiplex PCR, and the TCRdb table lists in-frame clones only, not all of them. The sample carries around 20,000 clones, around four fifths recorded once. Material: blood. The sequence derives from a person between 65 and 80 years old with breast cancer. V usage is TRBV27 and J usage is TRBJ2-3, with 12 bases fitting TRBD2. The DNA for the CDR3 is TGTGCCAGCAGTTCGACTAGCGGGGGCCTAAGCACAGATACGCAGTATTTT. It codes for CASSSTSGGLSTDTQYF.